Listed here is a single T cell receptor beta chain. CDR1 and CDR2 (germline): SGHDT, YYEEEE. There are 16 residues in the CDR3. With 1 base removed from V and 1 base from J, the gap between germline ends came to 14 bases. TCRdb used MiXCR to reprocess the 5' RACE reads, holding one entry per CDR3 protein. The sample consists of over 130,000 distinct CDR3 sequences, roughly 13% of them appearing once. This specimen belongs to a study of T-cell memory formation after mild COVID-19. This receptor was identified in an adult woman who had mild COVID-19 (a few samples of this study predate the infection). Cell type and time point are not known. Sequencing was carried out using PBMCs or a T cell subset sorted from them (not recorded which). The genes are TRBV5-6 and TRBJ1-1; D perhaps matches TRBD1 (6 bases). The CDR3 protein is CASSLPPRTANTEAFF. The CDR3 region has the DNA TGTGCCAGCAGCTTGCCCCCCAGGACAGCGAACACTGAAGCTTTCTTT.